Listed below are T cell receptor beta chains from one sample, sequenced in a study of blood T cell repertoires in COVID-19. Profiling relied on immunoSEQ multiplex PCR, and the TCRdb table lists in-frame clones only, not all of them. The table shows roughly 200,000 clones, with roughly nine tenths occurring only once. The sequencing input was peripheral blood. The receptor set was obtained from a woman aged 45-65 years with COVID-19, enrolled during active disease. Each CDR3 is given with its conserved first and last residue.

J,V,CDR3
TRBJ2-5,TRBV7-8,CASSPRTSGGSETQYF
TRBJ1-5,TRBV9,CASSVEQGQPQHF
TRBJ2-2,TRBV19,CASSIAGSRSTGELFF
TRBJ1-3,TRBV18,CASSPKQGDVGGNTIYF
TRBJ2-7,TRBV24-1,CATSAATDLVDEQYF
TRBJ1-6,TRBV1,CTSSQVPPRPGALHF
TRBJ1-4,TRBV28,CASSFGTGEEKLFF
TRBJ1-2,TRBV6-6,CASSYSTGHPYGYTF
TRBJ2-5,TRBV11-1,CASSIGQTQETQYF
TRBJ1-2,TRBV27,CASSLTRASNYGYTF
TRBJ2-2,TRBV4-3,CASSQDRLAGLHGELFF
TRBJ2-5,TRBV5-4,CASSRAGVGETQYF
TRBJ1-1,TRBV10-2,CASQVMGRAVTEAFF
TRBJ2-1,TRBV5-4,CASSPDPLGGNEQFF
TRBJ2-3,TRBV4-1,CASSQVWSGGTDTQYF
TRBJ2-1,TRBV7-8,CASSLLGQRSEQFF
TRBJ2-1,TRBV10-1,CASSKGATYNEQFF
TRBJ2-1,TRBV19,CASLRQVGGEQFF
TRBJ2-1,TRBV15,CATSREGSGAYNEQFF
TRBJ1-3,TRBV18,CASSPGDFSGNTIYF
TRBJ1-2,TRBV27,CASSPDRPSNYGYTF
TRBJ1-1,TRBV24-1,CATSDLPDSEAFF
TRBJ1-2,TRBV5-6,CASSLTGLDYGYTF
TRBJ1-1,TRBV30,CASGRKRNTEAFF
TRBJ1-2,TRBV6-5,CASSSEGGWYGYTF
TRBJ1-2,TRBV11-2,CASSLIRGDGYTF
TRBJ2-6,TRBV14,CASSQVGGANVLTF
TRBJ2-7,TRBV7-3,CASSLQLAGEQYF
TRBJ1-2,TRBV6-6,CASSLKTGVSGYTF
TRBJ2-7,TRBV11-2,CASSARDRGSYEQYF
TRBJ1-5,TRBV5-8,CASSPNQPQHF
TRBJ2-1,TRBV7-8,CASSTQGRTSNEQFF
TRBJ2-1,TRBV19,CASSIWTSGGAFYNEQFF
TRBJ2-2,TRBV3-1/TRBV3-2,CASSQDQASGWNTGELFF
TRBJ2-5,TRBV12-5,CASAATGETQYF
TRBJ1-1,TRBV10-3,CAISAPTLNTEAFF
TRBJ2-7,TRBV4-1,CASSLPGGSYEQYF
TRBJ2-7,TRBV25-1,CASSVDIPPYEQYF
TRBJ1-1,TRBV6-4,CASSKGARNTEAFF
TRBJ1-3,TRBV6-5,CASNSGGSGNTIYF
TRBJ2-1,TRBV20-1,CSARSHNEQFF
TRBJ2-3,TRBV12-5,CASGSGTSGGTDTQYF
TRBJ1-2,TRBV24-1,CATSDLRGQGYTF
TRBJ1-2,TRBV2,CASSAGLDSYGYTF
TRBJ2-7,TRBV7-8,CASSPWTGESYEQYF
TRBJ1-1,TRBV18,CASSSRDRMNTEAFF
TRBJ1-3,TRBV19,CASSRGSLSGNTIYF
TRBJ2-7,TRBV12-3/TRBV12-4,CASSPQGYEQYF
TRBJ2-1,TRBV7-2,CASSLSGGRDEQFF
TRBJ2-1,TRBV6-6,CASSGTLPGLAGLSSYNEQFF
TRBJ1-2,TRBV12-3/TRBV12-4,CASSYDINYGYTF
TRBJ2-3,TRBV5-1,CASSWGLAGSTDTQYF
TRBJ1-3,TRBV3-1/TRBV3-2,CASSQGTAFSGNTIYF